The T cell receptor beta chain described here comes from a study of cytomegalovirus exposure and HLA in healthy donors. PCR primers comprised 60 Vbeta and 13 Jbeta primers. The repertoire was sequenced with immunoSEQ multiplex PCR; TCRdb's copy has only in-frame clones and lacks some. The sample consists of over 150,000 clones, around 82% of them appearing once. This clone has just a few counts. The TCR sequence derives from a woman aged 45-65 years in good health and CMV-seropositive. Sequencing input: PBMCs.

CDR3 sequence (DNA): TGCGCCAGCAGCCCGGACAGCACTACCGTGCCTGGCTACACCTTC. It specifies CASSPDSTTVPGYTF. The rearrangement joins TRBV5-1 to TRBJ1-2; tentative D call: TRBD1 (6 bases). The CDR3 is 15 residues long. V lost 4 bases and J lost 7, with 20 bases in between. The germline V gene encodes CDR1 SGHRS and CDR2 YFSETQ.